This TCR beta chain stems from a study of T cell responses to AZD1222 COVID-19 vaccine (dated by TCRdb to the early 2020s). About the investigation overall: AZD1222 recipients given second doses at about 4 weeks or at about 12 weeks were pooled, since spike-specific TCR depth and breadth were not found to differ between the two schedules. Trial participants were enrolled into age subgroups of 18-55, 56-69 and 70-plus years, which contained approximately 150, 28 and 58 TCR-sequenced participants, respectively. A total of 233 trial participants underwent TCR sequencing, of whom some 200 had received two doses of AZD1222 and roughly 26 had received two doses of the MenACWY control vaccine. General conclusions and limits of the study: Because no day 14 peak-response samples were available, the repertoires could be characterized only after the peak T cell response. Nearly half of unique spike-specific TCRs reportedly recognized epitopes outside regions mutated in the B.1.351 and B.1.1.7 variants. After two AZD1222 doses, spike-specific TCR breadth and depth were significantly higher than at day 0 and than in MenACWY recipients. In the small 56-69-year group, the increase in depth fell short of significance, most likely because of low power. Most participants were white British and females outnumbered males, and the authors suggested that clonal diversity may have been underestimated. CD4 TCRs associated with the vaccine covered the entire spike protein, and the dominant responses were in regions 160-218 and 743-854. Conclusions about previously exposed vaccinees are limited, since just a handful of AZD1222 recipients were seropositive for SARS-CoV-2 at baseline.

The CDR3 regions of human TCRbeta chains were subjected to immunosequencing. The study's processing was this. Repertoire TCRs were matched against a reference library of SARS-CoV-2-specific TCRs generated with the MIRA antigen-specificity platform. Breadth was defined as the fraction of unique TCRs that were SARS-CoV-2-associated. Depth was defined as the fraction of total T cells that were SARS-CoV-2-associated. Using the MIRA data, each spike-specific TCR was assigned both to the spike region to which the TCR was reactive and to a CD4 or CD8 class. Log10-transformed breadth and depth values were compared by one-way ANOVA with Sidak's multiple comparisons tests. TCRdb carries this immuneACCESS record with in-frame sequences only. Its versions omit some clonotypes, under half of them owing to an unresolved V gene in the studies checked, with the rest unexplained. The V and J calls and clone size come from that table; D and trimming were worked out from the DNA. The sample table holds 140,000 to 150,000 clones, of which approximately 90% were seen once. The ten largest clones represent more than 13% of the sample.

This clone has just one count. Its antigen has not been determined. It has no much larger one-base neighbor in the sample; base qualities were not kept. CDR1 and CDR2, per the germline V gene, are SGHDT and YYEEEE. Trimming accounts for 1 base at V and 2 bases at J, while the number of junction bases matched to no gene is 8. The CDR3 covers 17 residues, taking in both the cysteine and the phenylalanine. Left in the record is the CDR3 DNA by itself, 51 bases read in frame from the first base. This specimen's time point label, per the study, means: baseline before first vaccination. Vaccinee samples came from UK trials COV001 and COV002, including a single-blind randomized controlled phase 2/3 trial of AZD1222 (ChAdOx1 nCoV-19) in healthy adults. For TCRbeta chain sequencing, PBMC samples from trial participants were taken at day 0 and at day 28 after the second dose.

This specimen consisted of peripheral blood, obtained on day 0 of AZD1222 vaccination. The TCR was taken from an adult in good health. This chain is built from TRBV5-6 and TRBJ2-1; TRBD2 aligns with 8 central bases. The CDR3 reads CASSLFRRGDTYNEQFF. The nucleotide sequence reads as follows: TGTGCCAGCAGCTTGTTCAGGCGGGGGGATACCTACAATGAGCAGTTCTTC.